These 28 T cell receptor beta chains were all obtained from the same sample, sequenced in a study of T cell responses to AZD1222 COVID-19 vaccine. TCRdb's table, derived via immunoSEQ multiplex PCR, lists solely in-frame clones and lacks some. The sample holds about 160,000 clones, roughly 94% seen once. This specimen was peripheral blood, taken on day 0 of MenACWY control vaccination. The receptors originated from an adult in good health.

The V call is TRBV7-2, the J call TRBJ2-5; D may be TRBD2 (6 bases). V lost 3 bases, J lost 4 bases, and 12 bases lay in between. This CDR3 is 14 amino acids long. The germline gives CDR1 SGHTA, CDR2 FQGNSA. CDR3 bases: TGTGCCAGCAGCTTGGGACTCCTAGGAGAGACCCAGTACTTC. This sequence encodes CASSLGLLGETQYF.

The V and J genes are TRBV10-2 and TRBJ1-1, with D uncertain. V was trimmed by 3 bases and J by 4 bases, leaving 9 bases between them. The CDR3 contains 13 residues. CDR1 and CDR2 from the germline V gene are WSHSY and SAAADI. CDR3 sequence reads: CASSEWEATEAFF. The CDR3 bases are TGCGCCAGCAGTGAATGGGAGGCCACTGAAGCTTTCTTT.

The chain joins TRBV12-3 or TRBV12-4 to TRBJ2-7; D gene unclear. The CDR3 length is 13 residues. Trimming removed 3 bases at V and 7 bases at J, with 13 bases between. CDR3 in amino acids: CASSFGPFGEQYF. The CDR3 bases are TGTGCCAGCAGTTTTGGTCCTTTCGGGGAGCAGTACTTC.

This clone has just one count. The chain couples TRBV30 to TRBJ2-6; no clear D gene. Trimming took off 3 bases at V and 2 bases at J, with 5 bases between the two ends. CDR3 size: 13 residues. Germline V gene sequence: CDR1 GTSNPN, CDR2 SVGIG (reference sequence). The CDR3 here is CAWRPPGANVLTF. The CDR3 DNA reads as TGTGCCTGGAGGCCCCCTGGGGCCAACGTCCTGACTTTC.

This chain connects TRBV30 to TRBJ1-2; tentatively, D is TRBD1 (5 bases). Germline V gene sequence: CDR1 GTSNPN, CDR2 SVGIG (reference sequence). CDR3 length: 12 amino acids. V was clipped by 8 bases and J by 6 bases, with 16 bases between them. CDR3 sequence: CALEGVRDGYTF. The CDR3, as DNA: TGTGCCCTCGAAGGGGTGCGTGATGGCTACACCTTC.

CDR3 sequence: CASSLRTVINEQYF. In DNA form, the CDR3 reads TGTGCCAGCAGTTTAAGGACCGTCATTAACGAGCAGTACTTC. The genes are TRBV28 and TRBJ2-7; D gene uncertain. Trimming cost V 2 bases and J 5 bases, with 13 bases left between them. The CDR3 sequence is 14 residues long. Germline V gene sequence: CDR1 MDHEN, CDR2 SYDVKM.

This clone appeared a single time. The rearrangement uses TRBV12-3 or TRBV12-4 and TRBJ2-1; D possibly corresponds to TRBD2 (5 bases). Trimming took off 6 bases at V and 7 bases at J, with 13 bases between the two ends. The CDR3 sequence is 13 residues long. The CDR3 protein is CASSPSEANEQFF. CDR3 nucleotide sequence: TGTGCCAGCAGCCCCTCGGAGGCAAATGAGCAGTTCTTC.

Written as DNA, the CDR3 is TGTGCCTGGAGTGATCCTGGGATAGGACAGCTCTATGGCTACACCTTC. This sequence encodes CAWSDPGIGQLYGYTF. The chain is built from TRBV30 and TRBJ1-2; tentatively, D is TRBD1 (6 bases). V lost 1 base to trimming and J lost 4 bases, with 19 bases between them. The length of the CDR3 is 16 residues. The germline V gene encodes CDR1 GTSNPN and CDR2 SVGIG (reference sequence).

The chain uses TRBV12-5 and TRBJ2-1; tentatively, D is TRBD2 (5 bases). CDR3 length: 16 residues. V lost 6 bases to trimming and J lost 4 bases, with 19 bases between them. CDR1 and CDR2 (germline): LGHNT, FRNRAP. CDR3 coding DNA: TGTGCTAGTGGGTCCACTAGGGAGCGGATTTACAATGAGCAGTTCTTC. It specifies CASGSTRERIYNEQFF.

The V gene is TRBV20-1, the J gene TRBJ2-3, with D possibly being TRBD1 (5 bases). Germline V gene lookup returns CDR1 DFQATT and CDR2 SNEGSKA (reference sequence). The ends were cut back, 3 bases at V and 3 bases at J, with 13 bases in the middle. This CDR3 has 14 residues. This CDR3 reads CSASRQGRTDTQYF. The CDR3 DNA follows: TGCAGTGCTAGTAGGCAGGGTAGGACAGATACGCAGTATTTT.

This chain uses TRBV19 with TRBJ2-1, with TRBD2 as a possible D gene (6 bases). In germline, CDR1 is LNHDA, CDR2 SQIVND (reference sequence). CDR3 size: 15 residues. V gave up 5 bases and J gave up 0 bases, with 11 bases separating them. The CDR3 region has the DNA TGTGCCAGTAGTCCGTGGAGGGGCTCCTACAATGAGCAGTTCTTC. Amino acid sequence: CASSPWRGSYNEQFF. The full variable domain, in which reference TRBV19 and TRBJ2-1 provide the parts outside the CDR3, is DGGITQSPKYLFRKEGQNVTLSCEQNLNHDAMYWYRQDPGQGLRLIYYSQIVNDFQKGDIAEGYSVSREKKESFPLTVTSAQKNPTAFYLCASSPWRGSYNEQFFGPGTRLTVL.

The rearrangement links TRBV10-3 to TRBJ1-4; possibly TRBD1 for D (5 bases). Per germline, CDR1 ENHRY and CDR2 SYGVKD. The CDR3 is made up of 14 amino acids. V shed 4 bases and J shed 8 bases, with 14 bases lying between them. The CDR3 DNA is TGTGCCATCAGTGCTTGGGGGACTCGGGAAAAACTGTTTTTT. This encodes CAISAWGTREKLFF.

The chain uses TRBV12-3 or TRBV12-4 and TRBJ2-7; no reliable D call. This CDR3 has 13 residues. V was shortened by 3 bases and J by 10 bases, with 16 bases between the two germline ends. In DNA form, the CDR3 reads TGTGCCAGCAGTTTGCACACCGTAGGGTCTCAGTACTTC. It codes for CASSLHTVGSQYF.

The chain combines TRBV2 with TRBJ2-5, with D unresolved. The V end lost 6 bases, the J end lost 0 bases, and 8 bases lay between the germline ends. CDR3 length: 13 amino acids. The germline CDR1 and CDR2 sequences are SNHLY and FYNNEI. The CDR3 sequence: CASRDWNQETQYF. CDR3 DNA sequence: TGTGCCAGCAGAGACTGGAACCAAGAGACCCAGTACTTC. The whole variable domain, remainder taken from reference TRBV2 and TRBJ2-5, is EPEVTQTPSHQVTQMGQEVILRCVPISNHLYFYWYRQILGQKVEFLVSFYNNEISEKSEIFDDQFSVERPDGSNFTLKIRSTKLEDSAMYFCASRDWNQETQYFGPGTRLLVL.

Only one count was recorded for this clone. This sequence joins TRBV2 and TRBJ1-1; maybe TRBD1 (5 bases). Germline V gives CDR1 SNHLY, CDR2 FYNNEI. The CDR3 is 14 residues long. The V and J ends lost 5 bases and 0 bases respectively, with 10 bases between them. CDR3: CASSREGLNTEAFF. DNA of the CDR3: TGTGCCAGCAGTAGAGAGGGGCTGAACACTGAAGCTTTCTTT.

The chain uses TRBV19 and TRBJ2-7, with D possibly being TRBD1 or TRBD2 (5 bases each). The CDR3 length is 14 residues. V was clipped by 5 bases and J by 6 bases, with 17 bases between them. The germline V gene has CDR1 LNHDA and CDR2 SQIVND (reference sequence). The CDR3 here is CASSPGRTSGEQYF. DNA of the CDR3: TGTGCCAGTAGTCCGGGACGGACGAGCGGCGAGCAGTACTTC.

The chain has TRBV9 and TRBJ2-1; D not certain. CDR1 is SGDLS and CDR2 is YYNGEE in the germline V gene. The V end lost 0 bases, the J end lost 5 bases, and 15 bases lay between the germline ends. This CDR3 is built from 16 residues. The CDR3 loop is CASSVAWISRNNEQFF. CDR3 nucleotide sequence: TGTGCCAGCAGCGTAGCATGGATTAGTAGGAACAATGAGCAGTTCTTC.

The genes are TRBV27 and TRBJ2-7, with 12 bases lining up with TRBD2. CDR1 and CDR2 from the germline V gene are MNHEY and SMNVEV (reference sequence). The CDR3 is made up of 14 amino acids. V lost 5 bases and J lost 1; bases outside the gene matches: 0. The CDR3 bases are TGTGCCAGCAGTGGGACTAGCGGGTCCTACGAGCAGTACTTC. Its protein is CASSGTSGSYEQYF.

This CDR3 is CASSWDRVRSGELFF. The CDR3 bases are TGCGCCAGCAGCTGGGACAGGGTTCGCTCCGGGGAGCTGTTTTTT. The chain links TRBV5-1 to TRBJ2-2, with 9 bases fitting TRBD1. V was pared by 3 bases and J by 6 bases, with 6 bases of the junction left unmatched. Germline-derived CDR1 and CDR2 are SGHRS and YFSETQ. CDR3 length: 15 amino acids.

This clone appeared once. As DNA, the CDR3 is TGCAGCGTTGGGACAGGGATCACAGATACGCAGTATTTT. Translated, it gives CSVGTGITDTQYF. The chain recombines TRBV29-1 with TRBJ2-3; 8 bases fit TRBD1. The CDR3 extends over 13 amino acids. V shed 4 bases, J shed 2 bases, and the junction held 2 bases outside the gene matches. Germline-derived CDR1 and CDR2 are SQVTM and ANQGSEA.

This clone has a single count. The chain recombines TRBV5-6 with TRBJ1-5, with 7 bases identical to TRBD1. Losses at the gene ends were 1 base for V and 4 bases for J; bases not matched to a gene: 5. Germline assignment: CDR1 SGHDT and CDR2 YYEEEE. This CDR3 contains 15 residues. The CDR3 loop reads CASSLTGATNQPQHF. The CDR3 DNA sequence: TGTGCCAGCAGCTTGACAGGGGCCACAAATCAGCCCCAGCATTTT.

A note on this clone: Other DNA sequences in the same sample also yield this CDR3. The chain carries TRBV7-3 and TRBJ1-1; D remains unclear. The ends were cut back, 2 bases at V and 1 base at J, with 5 bases in the middle. CDR3 length equals 13 residues. CDR1 is SGHTA and CDR2 is FQGTGA in the germline V gene. CDR3 protein: CASSLERNTEAFF. CDR3 sequence (DNA): TGTGCCAGCAGCTTAGAACGGAACACTGAAGCTTTCTTT. Using reference TRBV7-3 and TRBJ1-1 for the parts outside the CDR3, the full variable domain is GAGVSQTPSNKVTEKGKYVELRCDPISGHTALYWYRQSLGQGPEFLIYFQGTGAADDSGLPNDRFFAVRPEGSVSTLKIQRTERGDSAVYLCASSLERNTEAFFGQGTRLTVV.

The chain combines TRBV29-1 with TRBJ2-1, with D perhaps TRBD2 (5 bases). The V gene lost 7 bases and the J gene lost 3 bases, with 19 bases spanning the gap. Germline-derived CDR1 and CDR2 are SQVTM and ANQGSEA. This CDR3 has 15 residues. Here the CDR3 reads CSGAGGELVYNEQFF. DNA of the CDR3: TGCAGCGGTGCTGGTGGGGAGCTGGTCTACAATGAGCAGTTCTTC.

The rearrangement links TRBV9 to TRBJ1-2; D remains unclear. The CDR3 runs to 14 residues. Germline V CDR1 and CDR2: SGDLS, YYNGEE. Trimming shortened V by 0 bases and J by 4 bases, and 10 bases separated the two germline ends. CDR3 sequence (DNA): TGTGCCAGCAGCGTAGGGGCAACCAGCTATGGCTACACCTTC. Translation: CASSVGATSYGYTF.

CDR3 DNA: TGTGCCAGCAGTGGAAGGGGACAGTGGGGCCACTATGGCTACACCTTC. Protein product: CASSGRGQWGHYGYTF. The chain uses TRBV25-1 and TRBJ1-2; 7 bases align to TRBD1. Germline assignment: CDR1 MGHDK and CDR2 SYGVNS. V trimming: 4 bases; J trimming: 3 bases; junction bases outside the gene matches: 11. The CDR3 contains 16 residues.

This clone appeared a single time. The gene calls are TRBV27 and TRBJ1-3; a weak D match, TRBD1 (5 bases). Germline-derived CDR1 and CDR2 are MNHEY and SMNVEV (reference sequence). Trimming cost V 6 bases and J 2 bases, with 26 bases left between them. This CDR3 is 19 amino acids long. In DNA, the CDR3 is TGTGCCAGCAGCCACTTACGAGAGGGGAAGGCTAATCCTGGAAACACCATATATTTT. As protein: CASSHLREGKANPGNTIYF.

This chain connects TRBV5-1 to TRBJ2-3; 12 nucleotides agree with TRBD2. From germline, CDR1 is SGHRS and CDR2 YFSETQ. The J segment lost 2 bases and the V segment lost 3 bases, leaving 4 bases of the junction unmatched. The CDR3 is made up of 16 amino acids. For the CDR3, the DNA is TGCGCCAGCAGCTCTCGGACTAGCGGGGCCACAGATACGCAGTATTTT. It translates to CASSSRTSGATDTQYF. Using reference TRBV5-1 and TRBJ2-3 for the parts outside the CDR3, the full variable domain is KAGVTQTPRYLIKTRGQQVTLSCSPISGHRSVSWYQQTPGQGLQFLFEYFSETQRNKGNFPGRFSGRQFSNSRSEMNVSTLELGDSALYLCASSSRTSGATDTQYFGPGTRLTVL.

This chain uses TRBV12-1 with TRBJ2-7; TRBD2, as called in the table, went unchecked against the DNA. TRBV12-1 is a pseudogene. The CDR3 is made up of 15 amino acids. For the CDR3, the DNA is TGTGCCAGCAGCTCCCGACTAGCGTCTTCCTACGAGCAGTACTTC. Its translation: CASSSRLASSYEQYF.